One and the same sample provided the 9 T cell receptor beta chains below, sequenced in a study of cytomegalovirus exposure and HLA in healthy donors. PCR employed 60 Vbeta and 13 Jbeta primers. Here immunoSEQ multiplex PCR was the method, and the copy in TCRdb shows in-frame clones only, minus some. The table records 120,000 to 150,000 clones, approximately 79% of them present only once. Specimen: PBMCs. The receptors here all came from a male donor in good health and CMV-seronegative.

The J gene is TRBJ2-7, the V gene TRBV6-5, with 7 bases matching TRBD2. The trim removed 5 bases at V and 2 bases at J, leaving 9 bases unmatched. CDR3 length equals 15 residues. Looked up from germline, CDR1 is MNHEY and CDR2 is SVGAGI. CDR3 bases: TGTGCCAGCAGTCCACGCCTTGGGGGGGCCTACGAGCAGTACTTC. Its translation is CASSPRLGGAYEQYF.

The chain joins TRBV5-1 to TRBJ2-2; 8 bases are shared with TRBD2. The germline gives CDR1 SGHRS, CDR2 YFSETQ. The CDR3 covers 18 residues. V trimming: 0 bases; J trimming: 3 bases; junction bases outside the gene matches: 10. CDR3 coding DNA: TGCGCCAGCAGCTTGGGGACTAGCCCGACACCCCACACCGGGGAGCTGTTTTTT. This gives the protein CASSLGTSPTPHTGELFF.

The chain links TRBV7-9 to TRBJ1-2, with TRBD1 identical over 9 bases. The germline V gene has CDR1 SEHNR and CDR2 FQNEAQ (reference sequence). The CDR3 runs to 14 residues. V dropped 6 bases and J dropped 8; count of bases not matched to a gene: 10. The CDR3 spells CASRHSQGAIGYTF. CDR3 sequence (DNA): TGTGCCAGCAGGCATTCACAGGGGGCGATCGGCTACACCTTC.

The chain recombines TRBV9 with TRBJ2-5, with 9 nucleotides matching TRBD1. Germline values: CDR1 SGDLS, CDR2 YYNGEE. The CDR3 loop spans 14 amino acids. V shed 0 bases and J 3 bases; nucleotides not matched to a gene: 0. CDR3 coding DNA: TGTGCCAGCAGCGTAGGGACAGGGGAAGAGACCCAGTACTTC. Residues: CASSVGTGEETQYF.

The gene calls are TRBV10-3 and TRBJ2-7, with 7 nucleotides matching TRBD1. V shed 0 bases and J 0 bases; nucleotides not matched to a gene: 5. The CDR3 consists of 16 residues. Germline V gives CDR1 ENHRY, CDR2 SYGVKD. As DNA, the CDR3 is TGTGCCATCAGTGAGTCCCCGGGACAGAGCTCCTACGAGCAGTACTTC. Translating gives CAISESPGQSSYEQYF.

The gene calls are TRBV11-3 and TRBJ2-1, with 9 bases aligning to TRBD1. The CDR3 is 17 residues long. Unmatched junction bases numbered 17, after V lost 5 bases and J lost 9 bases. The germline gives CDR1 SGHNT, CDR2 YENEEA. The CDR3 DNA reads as TGTGCCAGCAGCCGAATTGTTTCCGGGACAGGGAGCGGTGAGCAGTTCTTC. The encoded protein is CASSRIVSGTGSGEQFF.

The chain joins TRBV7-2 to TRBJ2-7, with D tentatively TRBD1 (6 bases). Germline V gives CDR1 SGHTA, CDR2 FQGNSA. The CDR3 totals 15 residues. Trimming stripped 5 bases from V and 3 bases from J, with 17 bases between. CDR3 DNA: TGTGCCAGCAGCGGGACCGTAGGACAGCTCTACGAGCAGTACTTC. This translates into CASSGTVGQLYEQYF.

CDR3 sequence: CASSTRTSGSSYNEQFF. In DNA, the CDR3 is TGTGCCAGCAGCACCCGGACTAGCGGGAGCTCCTACAATGAGCAGTTCTTC. This chain joins TRBV7-8 and TRBJ2-1, with TRBD2 matching 13 bases. V trimming: 5 bases; J trimming: 0 bases; junction bases outside the gene matches: 4. The CDR3 has 17 residues. Germline-derived CDR1 and CDR2 are SGHVS and FQNEAQ.

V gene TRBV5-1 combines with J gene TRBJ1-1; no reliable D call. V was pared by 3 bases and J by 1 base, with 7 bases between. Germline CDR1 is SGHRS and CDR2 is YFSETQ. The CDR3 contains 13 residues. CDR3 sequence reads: CASSSSENTEAFF. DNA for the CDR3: TGCGCCAGCAGCTCGTCAGAGAACACTGAAGCTTTCTTT.